This T cell receptor (beta chain) was identified in a study of T cells in Graves' hyperthyroidism and ophthalmopathy. Study background: The initial diagnosis was the point when peripheral blood was collected, ahead of any treatment.

The table lists this clonotype with a few counts. Each diagnosis drew on symptoms, thyroxine, TRAb, thyroid ultrasound and orbital computed tomography findings. PBMCs came from 8.5 to 10 ml fresh peripheral blood. CDR3 length: 15 amino acids. Trimming cost V 5 bases and J 1 base; bases outside gene matches: 6. Looked up from germline, CDR1 is GTSNPN and CDR2 is SVGIG (reference sequence). Using RNA transcripts as the source, TCR beta CDR3 regions were amplified. The HTBI primer set drove a first-round RT-PCR of the TCR CDR3. TCRdb itself ran the multiplex PCR reads through MiXCR, one entry per CDR3 protein. The repertoire includes some 490,000 distinct CDR3 sequences, less than 25% of them detected once, and approximately 49% sits in the top ten.

This TCR was sampled from a woman in her 70s with Graves' ophthalmopathy. Material: blood. The chain carries TRBV30 and TRBJ2-1, with 9 bases aligning to TRBD2. The CDR3 reads CAWGLAGRSYNEQFF. CDR3 DNA: TGTGCCTGGGGGCTAGCGGGAAGGTCCTACAATGAGCAGTTCTTC.